This TCR beta chain comes out of a study of vaccination effects on CD4 cells after COVID-19. The protocol was immunoSEQ multiplex PCR, while the TCRdb copy is restricted to in-frame clones and leaves out a portion. The table has around 69,000 clones, roughly 81% seen once. With the ViraFEST assay, the study expanded antigen-specific CD4+ T cells using viral peptide pools, then sequenced them. Having been cultured for roughly 9 days, the cells underwent CD4+ T cell isolation. Two doses of either BNT162b2 or mRNA-1273 were given to each participant. Half-medium replacement with IL-2 medium occurred on days 3 and 7. As to this clone: Its antigen is unidentified.

There are 18 residues in the CDR3. With 5 bases clipped from V and 1 base from J, the junction kept 11 bases outside the gene matches. Germline lookup yields CDR1 LNHDA and CDR2 SQIVND (reference sequence). Sequencing was performed on CD4+ T cells from PBMCs cultured with HCoV-229E spike peptides, taken after COVID-19 vaccination. This TCR was recovered from a human donor who received a COVID-19 vaccine. This chain joins TRBV19 and TRBJ1-5; 10 positions agree with TRBD1. CDR3 region: CASSASGQGMWSNQPQHF. The CDR3 DNA sequence: TGTGCCAGTAGTGCCTCGGGACAGGGGATGTGGAGCAATCAGCCCCAGCATTTT.